This T cell receptor (beta chain) is from a study of metastatic and nonmetastatic thyroid tumors. Study-wide context: Across peripheral blood and tumor or nodule tissue samples taken from malignant and benign thyroid patients, the repertoires were compared with one another.

With 6 bases clipped from V and 1 base from J, the junction kept 3 bases outside the gene matches. This CDR3 has 14 residues. Germline lookup yields CDR1 LNHDA and CDR2 SQIVND (reference sequence). This clone was seen repeatedly, ten times or more. Per the study methods: Between-group CDR3 differences, defined by clinicopathological status, yielded a distant-metastasis classifier for papillary thyroid cancer. MiXCR re-clonotyped the PCR reads for TCRdb. None of the V and J calls come from the authors' own analysis; TCRdb made them. The data hold 30,000 or so clones, with 25% to 30% observed a single time. Among the patients, none had received any treatment before thyroid surgery.

The TCR sequence derives from a female donor with papillary thyroid cancer or a benign thyroid nodule (not recorded which). Some clones in this sample may be carry-over from other donors' samples. The source material was blood. The chain joins TRBV19 to TRBJ1-1, with 9 positions matching TRBD1. The CDR3 region has the DNA TGTGCCAGTAGCCTACAGGGGGCGAACACTGAAGCTTTCTTT. Protein sequence: CASSLQGANTEAFF.